This is a list of T cell receptor beta chains from one sample in a study of blood T cell repertoires in COVID-19. Method: immunoSEQ multiplex PCR; TCRdb's copy keeps in-frame clones and lacks some. The data hold some 150,000 clones, with 84% observed a single time. The sample consisted of PBMCs or T cells enriched from blood (not recorded which). The receptor source for this set is a woman aged 50 to 60 who had been exposed to COVID-19. Each CDR3 is given with its conserved first and last residue. D genes are given only for firm matches. Not all rows give a size; the values are once, few, many and, for expanded clones, a class.

once	TRBD1	TRBJ1-4	TRBV28	15	TGTGCCAGCAGTCCGTCACAGGGGGCGCGTGAAAAACTGTTTTTT	CASSPSQGAREKLFF
-	-	TRBJ1-5	TRBV19	13	TGTGCCAGTAGTATGCAGGGCAATCAGCCCCAGCATTTT	CASSMQGNQPQHF
-	-	TRBJ1-4	TRBV4-3	12	TGCGCCAGCAGCCAAGCCCAGGGCCCTCTGTTTTTT	CASSQAQGPLFF
-	TRBD1	TRBJ1-2	TRBV30	13	TGTGCCTGGAGTGTACAGGGGGCGAAAGGCTACACCTTC	CAWSVQGAKGYTF
-	-	TRBJ2-2	TRBV5-1	15	TGCGCCAGCAAGGTCCGGGTCTCGAACACCGGGGAGCTGTTTTTT	CASKVRVSNTGELFF
-	-	TRBJ2-1	TRBV20-1	11	TGCAGTGCCACCACCCGGAATGAGCAGTTCTTC	CSATTRNEQFF
-	-	TRBJ2-3	TRBV18	15	TGTGCCAGCTCAATCGGCGTGCGGGGCACAGATACGCAGTATTTT	CASSIGVRGTDTQYF
-	-	TRBJ1-1	TRBV6-5	14	TGTGCCAGCAGCCCCAGGGAAGGAGACACTGAAGCTTTCTTT	CASSPREGDTEAFF
-	-	TRBJ1-6	TRBV23-1	14	TGCGCCAGATGGGCGATAGTGGGTAATTCACCCCTCCACTTT	CARWAIVGNSPLHF
-	-	TRBJ2-6	TRBV18	18	TGTGCCAGCTCACCCTGGCAGCAGGCTAACTCTGGGGCCAACGTCCTGACTTTC	CASSPWQQANSGANVLTF
-	TRBD2	TRBJ2-5	TRBV30	17	TGTGCCTGGAGTGTACCTAGCTTTGGGCTGGGGGGGGAGACCCAGTACTTC	CAWSVPSFGLGGETQYF
-	-	TRBJ1-3	TRBV5-8	16	TGTGCCAGCAGCTTGGGCATGACACTCTCTGGAAACACCATATATTTT	CASSLGMTLSGNTIYF
-	TRBD1	TRBJ1-3	TRBV30	15	TGTGCCTGGAGGGTTTCAGGGGGCTCTGGAAACACCATATATTTT	CAWRVSGGSGNTIYF
once	-	TRBJ2-2	TRBV2	13	TGTGCCAGCAGAGCGGACCCGCTGGGGGAGCTGTTTTTT	CASRADPLGELFF
once	-	TRBJ1-3	TRBV6-5	15	TGTGCCAGCAGTTCTAACTCCTTCTCTGGAAACACCATATATTTT	CASSSNSFSGNTIYF
-	-	TRBJ2-7	TRBV5-4	12	TGTGCCAGCAGCTTAAGGGGCTACGAGCAGTACTTC	CASSLRGYEQYF
-	-	TRBJ1-2	TRBV12-3/TRBV12-4	13	TGTGCCAGCAGTTTAGTTGGGGGGAGCGGCTACACCTTC	CASSLVGGSGYTF
-	-	TRBJ2-2	TRBV24-1	16	TGTGCCACCAGTGAAAGGACGGACTCGAACACCGGGGAGCTGTTTTTT	CATSERTDSNTGELFF
-	-	TRBJ2-3	TRBV6-6	14	TGTGCCAGCAGACCCCACAGCAGCACAGATACGCAGTATTTT	CASRPHSSTDTQYF
-	-	TRBJ1-5	TRBV10-3	13	TGTGCCATCAGTGAGGACTCGGATCAGCCCCAGCATTTT	CAISEDSDQPQHF
-	-	TRBJ2-4	TRBV7-2	15	TGTGCCAGCAGCTTAGAATCAGGGGGAGGAAACATTCAGTACTTC	CASSLESGGGNIQYF
many	-	TRBJ1-2	TRBV6-4	13	TGTGCCAGCAGCGAAGGGAGGGGGGGAGTCCACACCTTC	CASSEGRGGVHTF